The 17 T cell receptor beta chains below all came from one sample that was sequenced in a study of control samples from healthy donors and cancer patients. Assay used: immunoSEQ multiplex PCR; TCRdb lists only in-frame clones, some missing. The sample carries over 150,000 clones, nearly 96% recorded once. The source material was blood. All receptors derive from a woman in her twenties or thirties in good health.

The chain uses TRBV5-1 and TRBJ2-1; D is perhaps TRBD2 (5 bases). With 0 bases removed from V and 8 bases from J, the gap between germline ends came to 9 bases. The CDR3 consists of 13 residues. Germline loops: CDR1 SGHRS, CDR2 YFSETQ. The CDR3 region is CASSLEDSYEQFF. DNA of the CDR3: TGCGCCAGCAGCTTGGAGGACTCATATGAGCAGTTCTTC. The whole variable domain, filled in from reference TRBV5-1 and TRBJ2-1, reads KAGVTQTPRYLIKTRGQQVTLSCSPISGHRSVSWYQQTPGQGLQFLFEYFSETQRNKGNFPGRFSGRQFSNSRSEMNVSTLELGDSALYLCASSLEDSYEQFFGPGTRLTVL.

The chain has TRBV6-5 and TRBJ1-1, with TRBD1 as a possible D gene (6 bases). Germline V gives CDR1 MNHEY, CDR2 SVGAGI. The CDR3 consists of 12 residues. The germline V and J ends were trimmed by 10 bases and 6 bases, with 15 bases remaining between them. The CDR3 nucleotides read TGTGCCACCGGGAGGACAGTTTCTGAAGCTTTCTTT. Its protein is CATGRTVSEAFF.

The chain employs TRBV11-1 and TRBJ1-1; D unresolved. This CDR3 region has 11 residues. Per germline, CDR1 SGHAT and CDR2 FQDESV (reference sequence). V was clipped by 4 bases and J by 8 bases, with 8 bases between them. CDR3 residues: CASSSRLEAFF. In DNA, the CDR3 is TGTGCCAGCAGCTCACGCCTAGAAGCTTTCTTT.

V usage is TRBV19 and J usage is TRBJ2-7, with 7 bases that match TRBD1. The V gene's germline CDR1 is LNHDA and CDR2 SQIVND (reference sequence). V lost 5 bases and J lost 2; bases outside the gene matches: 3. The CDR3 contains 13 residues. CDR3 in DNA: TGTGCCAGTAGTTGGGGACAGCCCTACGAGCAGTACTTC. Translated: CASSWGQPYEQYF.

The chain recombines TRBV11-2 with TRBJ2-2, with 13 bases matching TRBD2. CDR1 and CDR2 from the germline V gene are SGHAT and FQNNGV. This CDR3 comprises 17 residues. The V and J ends lost 5 bases and 5 bases, in that order; junction bases with no gene match: 8. The CDR3 loop reads CASSAGLAGAFTGELFF. Written as DNA, the CDR3 is TGTGCCAGCAGCGCCGGACTAGCGGGAGCCTTTACCGGGGAGCTGTTTTTT.

The V call is TRBV30, the J call TRBJ1-5, with D unresolved. CDR3 length: 14 amino acids. Per germline, CDR1 GTSNPN and CDR2 SVGIG (reference sequence). The V end lost 0 bases, the J end lost 6 bases, and 12 bases lay between the germline ends. The CDR3 here is CAWSVLGVGQPQHF. The CDR3 nucleotides are TGTGCCTGGAGTGTACTTGGCGTAGGTCAGCCCCAGCATTTT.

The V call is TRBV14, the J call TRBJ1-6; D remains ambiguous. V was cut by 0 bases and J by 15 bases, with 12 bases left in between. CDR3 length: 13 residues. In germline, CDR1 is SGHDN, CDR2 FVKESK. Here the CDR3 DNA reads TGTGCCAGCAGCCAAGATCGTGTCCCCGTCCTCCACTTT. Encoded protein: CASSQDRVPVLHF.

This clone was seen only once. The V call is TRBV27, the J call TRBJ1-2, with 7 bases aligning to TRBD1. V trimming: 2 bases; J trimming: 6 bases; junction bases outside the gene matches: 9. This CDR3 is 15 amino acids long. Germline CDR1 is MNHEY and CDR2 is SMNVEV (reference sequence). CDR3 loop: CASSLHWTGTDGYTF. The CDR3 region has the DNA TGTGCCAGCAGTTTACATTGGACAGGAACGGATGGCTACACCTTC.

The chain employs TRBV14 and TRBJ1-1, with D hard to call. The CDR3 consists of 15 residues. CDR1 and CDR2 (germline): SGHDN, FVKESK. The V end was cut by 5 bases, the J end by 4 bases, with 17 bases between. CDR3 region: CASSFFGVGFTEAFF. CDR3 in DNA: TGTGCCAGCAGCTTTTTTGGGGTAGGGTTCACTGAAGCTTTCTTT.

The J gene is TRBJ2-3, the V gene TRBV24-1; the D gene is possibly TRBD2 (6 bases). The length of the CDR3 is 16 residues. Germline V CDR1 and CDR2: KGHDR, SFDVKD. V was shortened by 3 bases and J by 3 bases, with 15 bases between the two germline ends. The CDR3 protein is CATSDRGLRGTDTQYF. The CDR3 DNA is TGTGCCACCAGTGATCGGGGACTGAGAGGAACAGATACGCAGTATTTT.

The chain has TRBV11-2 and TRBJ2-5; TRBD1 matches at 7 bases. Losses at the gene ends were 3 bases for V and 0 bases for J; bases not matched to a gene: 4. The CDR3 has 15 residues. Germline V gene data show CDR1 as SGHAT and CDR2 as FQNNGV. CDR3: CASSFGQADQETQYF. CDR3 nucleotide sequence: TGTGCCAGCAGCTTCGGACAGGCAGACCAAGAGACCCAGTACTTC.

This clone showed up just a few times. The chain carries TRBV28 and TRBJ2-2, with 10 bases fitting TRBD2. The CDR3 is made up of 17 amino acids. From germline, CDR1 is MDHEN and CDR2 SYDVKM. The trim removed 5 bases at V and 7 bases at J, leaving 13 bases unmatched. CDR3 loop: CASSPGSSGSQGGELFF. In nucleotides, the CDR3 is TGTGCCAGCAGTCCAGGTTCTAGCGGGAGCCAAGGCGGGGAGCTGTTTTTT.

The V call is TRBV6-5, the J call TRBJ2-1, with D maybe TRBD2 (5 bases). Germline V gene data show CDR1 as MNHEY and CDR2 as SVGAGI. This CDR3 is built from 16 residues. The V end lost 4 bases, the J end lost 2 bases, and 15 bases lay between the germline ends. CDR3 nucleotides: TGTGCCAGCAGTTCGCCCCTCTCCGGGGCCTACAATGAGCAGTTCTTC. Amino acids: CASSSPLSGAYNEQFF.

The chain uses TRBV30 and TRBJ2-2; D call uncertain. With 2 bases removed from V and 1 base from J, the gap between germline ends came to 5 bases. This CDR3 has 13 residues. Per the germline V gene, CDR1 is GTSNPN and CDR2 is SVGIG (reference sequence). The CDR3 region is CAWSIKNTGELFF. The CDR3 DNA reads as TGTGCCTGGAGTATAAAGAACACCGGGGAGCTGTTTTTT.

The rearrangement joins TRBV28 to TRBJ2-3, with 10 bases aligning to TRBD1. Looked up from germline, CDR1 is MDHEN and CDR2 is SYDVKM. After removal of 4 bases from V and 6 bases from J, the junction contained 7 bases not matched to a gene. The CDR3 sequence is 15 residues long. The CDR3 nucleotides are TGTGCCAGCAGTTCATCGGGACAGGGGATTGATACGCAGTATTTT. Its protein is CASSSSGQGIDTQYF.

V is TRBV5-1 and J is TRBJ2-7; 10 nucleotides agree with TRBD2. Germline trimming cut 0 bases from V and 1 base from J; bases unmatched to any gene: 10. CDR1 is SGHRS, CDR2 YFSETQ, per germline. The CDR3 is 18 amino acids. The CDR3 DNA follows: TGCGCCAGCAGCTTGGAGTGGTCTAGCGGGGGCAAATCCTACGAGCAGTACTTC. Its translation is CASSLEWSSGGKSYEQYF.

This clone was recorded a few times. The chain links TRBV4-1 to TRBJ1-5; D is possibly TRBD1 (5 bases). Trimming took 2 bases from V and 6 from J, leaving 23 bases between them. CDR3 size: 18 residues. Germline CDR1 is MGHRA and CDR2 is YSYEKL. CDR3 region: CASSQTLSRGGEGQPQHF. For the CDR3, the DNA is TGCGCCAGCAGCCAAACCCTATCGCGGGGGGGAGAAGGTCAGCCCCAGCATTTT.